The 17 T cell receptor beta chains below were found in one sample sequenced in a study of blood T cells in healthy people across ages. Combining a sample-barcoded 5' primer with a J-beta primer mix, a second PCR ran for roughly 7 to 12 cycles. TCRdb re-analysed the 5' RACE reads in MiXCR, keeping a single row per CDR3 protein. This table has 600,000 or so distinct CDR3 sequences, more than 20% appearing once. The sequencing sample was made of blood. These receptors were collected from a man aged 70 or older in good health.

CDR3 nucleotide sequence: TGTGCCAGCTCATCGAAGCGGGAGCGAACCGGGGAGCTGTTTTTT. This sequence encodes CASSSKRERTGELFF. This chain joins TRBV18 and TRBJ2-2; 8 bases fit TRBD2. Germline V gives CDR1 KGHSH, CDR2 LQKENI. The CDR3 spans 15 residues. After removal of 5 bases from V and 5 bases from J, the junction contained 7 bases not matched to a gene. The variable domain in full, completed from reference TRBV18 and TRBJ2-2, reads NAGVMQNPRHLVRRRGQEARLRCSPMKGHSHVYWYRQLPEEGLKFMVYLQKENIIDESGMPKERFSAEFPKEGPSILRIQQVVRGDSAAYFCASSSKRERTGELFFGEGSRLTVL.

J is TRBJ2-5 and V is TRBV5-1, with 8 bases matching TRBD1. The junction had 9 bases not matched to a gene; V was cut back by 4 bases and J by 4 bases. CDR3 size: 15 residues. Per germline, CDR1 SGHRS and CDR2 YFSETQ. The CDR3 is CASSIDRGVRETQYF. CDR3 bases: TGCGCCAGCAGCATCGACAGGGGCGTGAGAGAGACCCAGTACTTC. The full variable domain, with the rest looked up from reference TRBV5-1 and TRBJ2-5, is KAGVTQTPRYLIKTRGQQVTLSCSPISGHRSVSWYQQTPGQGLQFLFEYFSETQRNKGNFPGRFSGRQFSNSRSEMNVSTLELGDSALYLCASSIDRGVRETQYFGPGTRLLVL.

A single count supports this clonotype. It may be a read error: a sequence one base away is much more abundant. Given the absence of the conserved phenylalanine or tryptophan at the CDR3 end, a read error is likely. The chain recombines TRBV5-1 with TRBJ2-7; D gene ambiguous. CDR1 SGHRS and CDR2 YFSETQ come from the germline V gene. The V end was cut by 3 bases, the J end by 6 bases, with 10 bases between. There are 12 residues in the CDR3. CDR3 in amino acids: CASSWPSGEQYL. CDR3 sequence (DNA): TGCGCCAGCAGCTGGCCGTCGGGCGAGCAGTACCTC.

The CDR3 DNA reads TGCGCCAGCAGCTTACAGGGGGCGACGACAGATACGCAGTATTTT. Translated: CASSLQGATTDTQYF. The chain couples TRBV5-1 to TRBJ2-3, with 9 bases lining up with TRBD1. The CDR3 contains 15 residues. The germline V gene has CDR1 SGHRS and CDR2 YFSETQ. V lost 2 bases and J lost 3; bases outside the gene matches: 4.

The table lists this clonotype with a few counts. The chain employs TRBV6-5 and TRBJ2-5; the match to TRBD2 covers 8 bases. The closer fit of TRBJ2-7 to the DNA end suggests the J call may be wrong. This CDR3 comprises 14 residues. The germline V gene encodes CDR1 MNHEY and CDR2 SVGAGI. CDR3 amino acids: CASIHTSGDYEQYF. The CDR3 DNA reads TGTGCCAGCATCCATACTAGCGGTGACTACGAGCAGTACTTC.

V usage is TRBV7-8 and J usage is TRBJ2-2, with 9 bases identical to TRBD2. The V gene's germline CDR1 is SGHVS and CDR2 FQNEAQ. J gave up 1 base and V 5 bases, and 5 bases lay outside the gene matches. This CDR3 has 16 amino acids. CDR3 nucleotide sequence: TGTGCCAGCAGCCGACAACTAGCGGGGAACACCGGGGAGCTGTTTTTT. Encoded protein: CASSRQLAGNTGELFF.

In this sample, this clonotype turned up a few times. The gene calls are TRBV5-4 and TRBJ2-3; perhaps TRBD2 as D (7 bases). The CDR3 covers 15 residues. Between the trimmed V and J ends, which lost 4 bases and 5 bases, there was a span of 17 bases. Looked up from germline, CDR1 is SGHNT and CDR2 is YYREEE (reference sequence). CDR3 amino acids: CASSNKGGRGDTQYF. The CDR3 DNA reads TGTGCCAGCAGCAACAAGGGGGGGCGCGGAGATACGCAGTATTTT.

The rearrangement joins TRBV27 to TRBJ2-5; TRBD2 agrees at 7 bases. V shed 4 bases and J 5 bases; nucleotides not matched to a gene: 4. The length of the CDR3 is 13 residues. Looked up from germline, CDR1 is MNHEY and CDR2 is SMNVEV (reference sequence). Here the CDR3 reads CASSWGGWETQYF. The CDR3, as DNA: TGTGCCAGCAGTTGGGGGGGTTGGGAGACCCAGTACTTC.

The J gene is TRBJ2-3, the V gene TRBV20-1; 10 bases are a match to TRBD2. The trim removed 4 bases at V and 2 bases at J, leaving 3 bases unmatched. The germline V gene encodes CDR1 DFQATT and CDR2 SNEGSKA (reference sequence). The CDR3 totals 14 residues. Here the CDR3 DNA reads TGCAGTGCTACTAGCGGGAGTGACACAGATACGCAGTATTTT. This sequence encodes CSATSGSDTDTQYF.

The rearrangement links TRBV20-1 to TRBJ2-2; 8 nucleotides line up with TRBD1. CDR3 size: 13 residues. Germline CDR1 reads DFQATT; CDR2 reads SNEGSKA (reference sequence). V lost 3 bases, J lost 6 bases, and 3 bases stayed unmatched. The CDR3 coding sequence is TGCAGTGCTAGTCAGGGGGCTCCCGGGGAGCTGTTTTTT. It encodes CSASQGAPGELFF.

For the CDR3, the DNA is TGCAGTGCTACTAGATACAATGAGCAGTTCTTC. Its translation: CSATRYNEQFF. V and J are TRBV20-1 and TRBJ2-1, with D uncertain. The ends were cut back, 4 bases at V and 4 bases at J, with 5 bases in the middle. CDR1 and CDR2 (germline): DFQATT, SNEGSKA (reference sequence). The CDR3 totals 11 residues.

This clonotype was observed a few times. The rearrangement links TRBV20-1 to TRBJ2-5; maybe TRBD2 (5 bases). The better agreement between TRBJ2-7 and the DNA end casts doubt on the J call. This CDR3 has 12 amino acids. Germline-derived CDR1 and CDR2 are DFQATT and SNEGSKA (reference sequence). The CDR3 bases are TGCAGTGCTAGAGTTCCGGCGGGCGAGCAGTACTTC. Translating it yields CSARVPAGEQYF.

This clonotype was detected only a few times. The V and J genes are TRBV18 and TRBJ2-7, with D unclear. Germline V gene lookup returns CDR1 KGHSH and CDR2 LQKENI. V was clipped by 6 bases and J by 1 base, with 10 bases between them. This CDR3 has 13 amino acids. In DNA form, the CDR3 reads TGTGCCAGCTCGACGGCAGCTTCCTACGAGCAGTACTTC. As protein: CASSTAASYEQYF.

This clonotype came up a few times. This CDR3 is CASSVSSTGENIQYF. For the CDR3, the DNA is TGTGCCAGCAGCGTATCCTCCACAGGGGAGAACATTCAGTACTTC. The V and J genes are TRBV9 and TRBJ2-4; 7 nucleotides match TRBD1. The germline V gene encodes CDR1 SGDLS and CDR2 YYNGEE. The trim removed 1 base at V and 7 bases at J, leaving 8 bases unmatched. The length of the CDR3 is 15 residues.

The chain couples TRBV20-1 to TRBJ2-1, with 8 nucleotides matching TRBD2. V lost 3 bases and J lost 7; bases outside the gene matches: 11. CDR1 is DFQATT and CDR2 is SNEGSKA in the germline V gene (reference sequence). The CDR3 spans 15 residues. CDR3 DNA sequence: TGCAGTGCTAGGTCTACTAGCGGTTTTTGGAATGAGCAGTTCTTC. This sequence encodes CSARSTSGFWNEQFF.

This clonotype was picked up a small number of times. Germline and junction disagree at one end, which may indicate a read error. The chain couples TRBV4-1 to TRBJ2-6; D tentatively reads TRBD1 or TRBD2 (5 bases each). CDR1 and CDR2 from the germline V gene are MGHRA and YSYEKL. This CDR3 comprises 18 residues. The CDR3 DNA reads as TGCGCCAGCAGCCAAGATGGGACGGTAATCTCTGGGGCCAACGCCCTGACTTTC. Protein sequence: CASSQDGTVISGANALTF.

The sample holds many counts of this clonotype. This sequence joins TRBV5-1 and TRBJ2-5; D is uncertain. The CDR3 extends over 14 amino acids. The germline V gene encodes CDR1 SGHRS and CDR2 YFSETQ. V lost 0 bases and J lost 2, with 8 bases in between. This CDR3 reads CASSLGRNQETQYF. The CDR3 DNA is TGCGCCAGCAGCTTGGGGAGAAATCAAGAGACCCAGTACTTC.